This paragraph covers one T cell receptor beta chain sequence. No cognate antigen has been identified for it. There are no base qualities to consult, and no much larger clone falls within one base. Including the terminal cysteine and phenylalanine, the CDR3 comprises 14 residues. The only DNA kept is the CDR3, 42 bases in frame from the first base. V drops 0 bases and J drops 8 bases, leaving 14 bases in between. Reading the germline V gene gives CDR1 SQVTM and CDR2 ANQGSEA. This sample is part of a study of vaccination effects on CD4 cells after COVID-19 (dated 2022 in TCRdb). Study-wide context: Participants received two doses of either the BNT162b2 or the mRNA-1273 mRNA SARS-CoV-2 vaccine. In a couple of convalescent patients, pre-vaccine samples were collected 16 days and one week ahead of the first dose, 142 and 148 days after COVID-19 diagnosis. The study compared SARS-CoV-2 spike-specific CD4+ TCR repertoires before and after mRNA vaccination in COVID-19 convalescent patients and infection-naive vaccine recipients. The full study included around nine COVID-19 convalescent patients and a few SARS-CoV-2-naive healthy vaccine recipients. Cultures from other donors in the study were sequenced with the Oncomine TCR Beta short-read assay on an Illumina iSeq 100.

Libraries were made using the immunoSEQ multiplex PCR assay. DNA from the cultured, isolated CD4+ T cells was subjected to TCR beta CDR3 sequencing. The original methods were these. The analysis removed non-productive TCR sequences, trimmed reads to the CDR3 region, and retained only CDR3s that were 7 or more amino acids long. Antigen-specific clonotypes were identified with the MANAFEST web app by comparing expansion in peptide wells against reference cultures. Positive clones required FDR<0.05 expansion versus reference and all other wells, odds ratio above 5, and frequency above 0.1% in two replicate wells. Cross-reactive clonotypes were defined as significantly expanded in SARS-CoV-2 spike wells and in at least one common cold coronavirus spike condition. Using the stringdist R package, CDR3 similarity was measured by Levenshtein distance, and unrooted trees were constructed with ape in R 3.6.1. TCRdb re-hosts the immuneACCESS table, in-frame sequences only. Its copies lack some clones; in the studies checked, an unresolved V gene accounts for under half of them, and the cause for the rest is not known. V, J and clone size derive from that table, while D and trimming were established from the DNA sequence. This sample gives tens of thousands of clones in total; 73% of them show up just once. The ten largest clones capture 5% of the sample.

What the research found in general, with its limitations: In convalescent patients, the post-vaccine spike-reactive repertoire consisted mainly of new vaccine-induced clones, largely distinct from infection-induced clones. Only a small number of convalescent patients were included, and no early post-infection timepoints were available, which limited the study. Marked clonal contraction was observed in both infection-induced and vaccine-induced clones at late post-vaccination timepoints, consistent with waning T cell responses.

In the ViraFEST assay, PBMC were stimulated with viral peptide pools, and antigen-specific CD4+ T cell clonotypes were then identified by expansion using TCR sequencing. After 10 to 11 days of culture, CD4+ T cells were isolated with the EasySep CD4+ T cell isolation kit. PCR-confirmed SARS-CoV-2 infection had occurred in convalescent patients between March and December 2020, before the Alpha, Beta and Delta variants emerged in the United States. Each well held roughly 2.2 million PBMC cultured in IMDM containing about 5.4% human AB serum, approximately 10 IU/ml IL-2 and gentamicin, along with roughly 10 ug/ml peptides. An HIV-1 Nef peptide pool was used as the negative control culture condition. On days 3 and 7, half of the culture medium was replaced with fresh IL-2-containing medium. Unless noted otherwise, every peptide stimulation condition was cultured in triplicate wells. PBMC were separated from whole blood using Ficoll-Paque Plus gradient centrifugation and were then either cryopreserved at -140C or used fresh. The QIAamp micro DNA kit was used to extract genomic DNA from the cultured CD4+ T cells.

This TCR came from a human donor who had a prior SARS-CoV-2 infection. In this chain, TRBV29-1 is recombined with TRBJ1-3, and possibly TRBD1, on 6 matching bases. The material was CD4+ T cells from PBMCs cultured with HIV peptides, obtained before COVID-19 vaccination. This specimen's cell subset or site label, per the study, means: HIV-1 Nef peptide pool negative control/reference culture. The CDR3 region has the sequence CSVEDPGGGYTIYF. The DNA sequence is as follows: TGCAGCGTTGAAGATCCTGGGGGCGGGTACACCATATATTTT. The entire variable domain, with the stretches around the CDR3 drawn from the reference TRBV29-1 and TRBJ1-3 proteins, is SAVISQKPSRDICQRGTSLTIQCQVDSQVTMMFWYRQQPGQSLTLIATANQGSEATYESGFVIDKFPISRPNLTFSTLTVSNMSPEDSSIYLCSVEDPGGGYTIYFGEGSWLTVV.